This T cell receptor beta chain appears in the sequencing data of a study of blood T cell repertoires in COVID-19. Overall study: Whether acute or convalescent, the COVID-19 samples came from the United States, Italy and Spain. PBMCs, B-cell-depleted T cells, or T cells provided the cDNA or gDNA that made up the material.

The Seattle patients joined while their infection was active and were tracked longitudinally afterward. Per the original data handling: The assay estimated nucleated cells by amplifying reference gene primers. Data came from immunoSEQ multiplex PCR; TCRdb stores just in-frame clones and leaves some out. V and J calls and clone size are given by that table; D and trimming were obtained from the DNA. The sample carries fewer than 350,000 clones, about 93% recorded once. Germline CDR1 LGHDT, CDR2 YNNKEL (reference sequence). The CDR3 loop spans 14 amino acids. V was trimmed by 4 bases and J by 6 bases, leaving 10 bases between them.

The sequence was collected from a woman aged 25 to 45 with COVID-19, enrolled during active disease. The J gene is TRBJ1-6, the V gene TRBV3-1 (or the pseudogene TRBV3-2); possible D gene TRBD1, 6 bases. What was sequenced was peripheral blood. The CDR3: CASSLGQSNSPLHF. CDR3 in DNA: TGTGCCAGCAGCCTCGGACAGAGTAATTCACCCCTCCACTTT.